The clone carrying this T cell receptor (beta chain) occurred many times. Antigen unknown. This sample is drawn from a study of T cells in Graves' hyperthyroidism and ophthalmopathy. Study-wide results and limits: A 13 V-J signature model discriminated ophthalmopathy versus stable hyperthyroidism.

The CDR3 runs 15 residues. Per the germline V gene, CDR1 is LNHNV and CDR2 is YYDKDF (reference sequence). Trimming removed 1 base from V and 2 bases from J; junction bases left unmatched: 3. Amplification of TCR beta CDR3 regions used RNA as the template. An initial round of RT-PCR targeting the TCR CDR3 relied on the HTBI primer set. TCRdb re-called the multiplex PCR reads through MiXCR, storing one row per CDR3 protein. This table holds about 500,000 distinct CDR3 sequences, under 15% found once. The rearrangement joins TRBV15 to TRBJ1-1; 8 nucleotides align to TRBD1. The sequenced sample was blood. This TCR was recovered from a woman aged 18-35 years with Graves' hyperthyroidism. Here the CDR3 DNA reads TGTGCCACCAGCAGAGGACAGGGGTACAACACTGAAGCTTTCTTT. It codes for CATSRGQGYNTEAFF.